Listed below are T cell receptor beta chains from one sample, sequenced in a study of response to subunit inactivated influenza vaccine. TCRdb reprocessed the RT-PCR reads with MiXCR, giving one entry per CDR3 protein. The sample has roughly 670,000 distinct CDR3 sequences, around 15% seen once. The material was PBMCs from blood, obtained 14 to 15 days before vaccination. These receptors were obtained from a man over 45 who received an inactivated influenza vaccine. Each CDR3 is given without its conserved first and last residue. D genes are given only for firm matches.

d_gene,v_gene,j_gene,CDR3aa
NA,TRBV20-1,TRBJ2-3,SLQGLRDTQY
NA,TRBV4-2,TRBJ2-7,ASSQDTGRTGQY
TRBD2,TRBV4-2,TRBJ2-1,ASSQDREGAQF
NA,TRBV6-5,TRBJ2-3,ASSYSPYKPDTQY
NA,TRBV4-1,TRBJ2-5,ASSQDRSSGWFQETQY
NA,TRBV10-3,TRBJ1-4,AISESGANNEKLF
TRBD2,TRBV20-1,TRBJ2-2,SARQTSGRGNGELF
NA,TRBV2,TRBJ2-7,ATSWQGSYEQY
NA,TRBV6-1,TRBJ1-5,ASRARSQPQH
TRBD2,TRBV20-1,TRBJ2-4,SATRLAGGLAKNIQY
NA,TRBV6-1,TRBJ2-5,ASSGERLETQY
TRBD2,TRBV5-4,TRBJ2-7,ASSSRTSGNPYEQY
NA,TRBV20-1,TRBJ2-1,SAGRLAPNEQF
TRBD2,TRBV6-1,TRBJ2-7,ASSGGSGGYEQY
TRBD2,TRBV9,TRBJ2-1,ASSPWTSGGSYNEQF
NA,TRBV20-1,TRBJ1-2,SAPYGYT
NA,TRBV7-2,TRBJ2-3,ASSHQRREITTDTQY
NA,TRBV12-3/TRBV12-4,TRBJ1-1,ASSLGGRGTEAF
TRBD2,TRBV7-2,TRBJ2-3,ASRWTSGGAETQY
NA,TRBV20-1,TRBJ2-1,SAALEVGRLEQF
NA,TRBV6-1,TRBJ2-3,ASSDGGYTDTQY
NA,TRBV12-3/TRBV12-4,TRBJ2-7,ASSSDLSYEQY
TRBD2,TRBV10-3,TRBJ2-1,AISGGGLANEQF
TRBD1,TRBV7-8,TRBJ1-1,ASSSLDRAGTEAF